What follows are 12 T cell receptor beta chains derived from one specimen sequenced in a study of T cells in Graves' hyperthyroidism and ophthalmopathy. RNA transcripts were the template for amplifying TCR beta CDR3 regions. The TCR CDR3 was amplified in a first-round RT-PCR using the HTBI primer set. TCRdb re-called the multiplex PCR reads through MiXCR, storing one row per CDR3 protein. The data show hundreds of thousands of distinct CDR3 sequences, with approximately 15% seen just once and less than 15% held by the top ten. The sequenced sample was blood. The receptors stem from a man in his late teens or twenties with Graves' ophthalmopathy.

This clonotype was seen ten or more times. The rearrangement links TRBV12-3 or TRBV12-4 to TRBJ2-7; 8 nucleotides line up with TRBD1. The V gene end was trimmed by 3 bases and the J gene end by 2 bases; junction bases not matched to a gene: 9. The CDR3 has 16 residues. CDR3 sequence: CASSFDRGAATYEQYF. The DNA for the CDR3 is TGTGCCAGCAGTTTCGACAGGGGAGCCGCTACCTACGAGCAGTACTTC.

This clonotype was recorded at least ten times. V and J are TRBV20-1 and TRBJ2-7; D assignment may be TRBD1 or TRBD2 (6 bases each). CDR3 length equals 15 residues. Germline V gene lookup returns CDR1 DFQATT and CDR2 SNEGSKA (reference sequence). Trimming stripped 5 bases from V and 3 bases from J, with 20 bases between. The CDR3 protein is CSAARGQSASYEQYF. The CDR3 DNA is TGCAGTGCTGCCCGGGGGCAATCGGCTAGCTACGAGCAGTACTTC.

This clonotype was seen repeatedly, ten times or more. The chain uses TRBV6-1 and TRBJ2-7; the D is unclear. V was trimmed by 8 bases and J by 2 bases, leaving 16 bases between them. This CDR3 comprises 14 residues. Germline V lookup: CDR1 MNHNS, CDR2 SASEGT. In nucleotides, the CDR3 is TGTGCCAGCCTCCGCTTGGGCTACGCCTACGAGCAGTACTTC. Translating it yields CASLRLGYAYEQYF.

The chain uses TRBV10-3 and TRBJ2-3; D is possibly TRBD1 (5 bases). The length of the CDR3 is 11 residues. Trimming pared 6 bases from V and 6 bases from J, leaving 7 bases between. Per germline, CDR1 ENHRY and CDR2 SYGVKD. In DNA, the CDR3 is TGTGCCATCAGCCCAGGGGATACGCAGTATTTT. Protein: CAISPGDTQYF.

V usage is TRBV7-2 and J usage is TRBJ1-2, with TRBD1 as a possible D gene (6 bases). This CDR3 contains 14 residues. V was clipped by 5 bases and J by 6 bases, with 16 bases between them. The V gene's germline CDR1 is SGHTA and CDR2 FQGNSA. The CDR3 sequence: CASSDLLGGNGYTF. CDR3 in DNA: TGTGCCAGCAGCGACCTTCTAGGGGGTAATGGCTACACCTTC.

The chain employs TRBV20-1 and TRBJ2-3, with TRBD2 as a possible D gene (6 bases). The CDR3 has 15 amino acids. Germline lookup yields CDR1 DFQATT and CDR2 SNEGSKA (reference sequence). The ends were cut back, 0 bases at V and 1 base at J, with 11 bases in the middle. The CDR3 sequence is CSARDRIAGTDTQYF. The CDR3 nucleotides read TGCAGTGCTAGAGATAGAATAGCGGGCACAGATACGCAGTATTTT.

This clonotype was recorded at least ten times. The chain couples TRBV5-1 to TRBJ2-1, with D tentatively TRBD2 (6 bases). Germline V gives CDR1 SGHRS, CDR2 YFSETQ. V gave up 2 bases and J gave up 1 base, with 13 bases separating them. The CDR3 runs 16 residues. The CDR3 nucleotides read TGCGCCAGCAGCTTCGGTTTAGCGGAGTCCTACAATGAGCAGTTCTTC. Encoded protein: CASSFGLAESYNEQFF.

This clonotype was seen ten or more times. CDR3 sequence: CASGGAENTEAFF. In DNA, the CDR3 is TGCGCCAGCGGAGGGGCGGAGAACACTGAAGCTTTCTTT. The rearrangement uses TRBV5-1 and TRBJ1-1; tentative D call: TRBD1 (5 bases). There are 13 residues in the CDR3. Trimming shortened V by 7 bases and J by 1 base, and 11 bases separated the two germline ends. The germline gives CDR1 SGHRS, CDR2 YFSETQ.

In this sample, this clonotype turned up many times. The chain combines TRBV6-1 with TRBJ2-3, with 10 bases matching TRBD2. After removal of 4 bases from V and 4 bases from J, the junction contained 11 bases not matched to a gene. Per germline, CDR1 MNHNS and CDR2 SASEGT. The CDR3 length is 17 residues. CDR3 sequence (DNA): TGTGCCAGCAGTGGGGATTCTAGCGGGGGTGGAGCAGATACGCAGTATTTT. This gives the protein CASSGDSSGGGADTQYF.

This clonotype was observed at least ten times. The CDR3 reads CASSSLTGEDEQFF. CDR3 nucleotide sequence: TGTGCCAGCAGCTCCCTGACAGGAGAGGATGAGCAGTTCTTC. This sequence joins TRBV11-2 and TRBJ2-1; D is perhaps TRBD1 (6 bases). CDR1 is SGHAT and CDR2 is FQNNGV in the germline V gene. The V end was cut by 4 bases, the J end by 8 bases, with 15 bases between. The CDR3 loop spans 14 amino acids.

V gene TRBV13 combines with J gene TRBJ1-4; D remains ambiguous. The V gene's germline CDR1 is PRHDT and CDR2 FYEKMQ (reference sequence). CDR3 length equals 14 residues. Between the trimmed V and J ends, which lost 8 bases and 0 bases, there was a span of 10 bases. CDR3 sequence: CASGNTATNEKLFF. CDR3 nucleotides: TGTGCCAGCGGAAACACCGCAACTAATGAAAAACTGTTTTTT.

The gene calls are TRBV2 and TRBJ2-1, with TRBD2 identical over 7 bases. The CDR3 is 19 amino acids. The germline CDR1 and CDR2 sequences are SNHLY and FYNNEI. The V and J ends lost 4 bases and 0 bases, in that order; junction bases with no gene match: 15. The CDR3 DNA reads TGTGCCAGCAGTGGAGGGACTACTCTCTTACTATTCTCCTACAATGAGCAGTTCTTC. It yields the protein CASSGGTTLLLFSYNEQFF.